This is a list of T cell receptor beta chains from one sample in a study of blood T cell repertoires in COVID-19. Clones were sequenced by immunoSEQ multiplex PCR, and TCRdb holds only the in-frame ones, with some missing. The data hold roughly 120,000 clones, with about 82% observed a single time. The specimen was peripheral blood. The receptor set was obtained from a human donor in a cohort sampled during active COVID-19. The CDR3 runs from the conserved cysteine through the conserved F or W. Each record gives: CDR3 DNA, CDR3 protein, D gene, V gene, clone size, J gene. A D gene is named only where the DNA matches it firmly. The size field is filled for only some rows; it gives once, few, many or a size class.

CDR3nt: TGTGCCAGCAGTCCAGGACTGTGGCAGTTCTTC
CDR3aa: CASSPGLWQFF
d_gene: -
v_gene: TRBV2
abundance: -
j_gene: TRBJ2-1

CDR3nt: TGCAGCGTTGGTGACAGAATGAACACTGAAGCTTTCTTT
CDR3aa: CSVGDRMNTEAFF
d_gene: -
v_gene: TRBV29-1
abundance: -
j_gene: TRBJ1-1

CDR3nt: TGTGCCAGCAGTTTACGAAGCCCGGCCCCCGAGGGCAATCAGCCCCAGCATTTT
CDR3aa: CASSLRSPAPEGNQPQHF
d_gene: -
v_gene: TRBV27
abundance: -
j_gene: TRBJ1-5

CDR3nt: TGCAGCGTTGAAGCGTGGGGACAGGGAAACACTGAAGCTTTCTTT
CDR3aa: CSVEAWGQGNTEAFF
d_gene: TRBD1
v_gene: TRBV29-1
abundance: -
j_gene: TRBJ1-1

CDR3nt: TGCGCCAGCAGCCAAGATACTGGAGGTGGACTAGCGGGGAGACCCCACGAGCAGTACTTC
CDR3aa: CASSQDTGGGLAGRPHEQYF
d_gene: TRBD2
v_gene: TRBV4-3
abundance: few
j_gene: TRBJ2-7

CDR3nt: TGTGCCAGCAGCTACCGGTGGGCGGACAGCTACACAGATACGCAGTATTTT
CDR3aa: CASSYRWADSYTDTQYF
d_gene: -
v_gene: TRBV7-2
abundance: -
j_gene: TRBJ2-3

CDR3nt: TGTGCCAGCAGCAACCAGGGGACTGAAGCTTTCTTT
CDR3aa: CASSNQGTEAFF
d_gene: -
v_gene: TRBV11-2
abundance: -
j_gene: TRBJ1-1

CDR3nt: TGTGCCAGCAGCTCGTTACGGACAGGGGCCTCGAACACCGGGGAGCTGTTTTTT
CDR3aa: CASSSLRTGASNTGELFF
d_gene: TRBD1
v_gene: TRBV13
abundance: -
j_gene: TRBJ2-2

CDR3nt: TGTGCCAGCAGAGAGGAAGCTGCCTCTCCTCCCCGGCCCCAGCATTTT
CDR3aa: CASREEAASPPRPQHF
d_gene: -
v_gene: TRBV2
abundance: -
j_gene: TRBJ1-5

CDR3nt: TGTGCCAGCAGTTTAGAGGGTAGCACAGATACGCAGTATTTT
CDR3aa: CASSLEGSTDTQYF
d_gene: -
v_gene: TRBV27
abundance: -
j_gene: TRBJ2-3

CDR3nt: TGTGCCAGCTCACCCCTCTCAGGTGGGGCCAACGTCCTGACTTTC
CDR3aa: CASSPLSGGANVLTF
d_gene: -
v_gene: TRBV18
abundance: -
j_gene: TRBJ2-6

CDR3nt: TGTGCCAGCAGTGAAGCAGTGGGGCCCGGGGCCAACGTCCTGACTTTC
CDR3aa: CASSEAVGPGANVLTF
d_gene: -
v_gene: TRBV2
abundance: -
j_gene: TRBJ2-6

CDR3nt: TGTGCCAGCAGCCAGTCGGGACAGGGGGCCCGAGGTGTCATTCAGTACTTC
CDR3aa: CASSQSGQGARGVIQYF
d_gene: TRBD1
v_gene: TRBV3-1/TRBV3-2
abundance: -
j_gene: TRBJ2-4

CDR3nt: TGTGCCAGCAGTTTCGATGGACTTTCCTACAATGAGCAGTTCTTC
CDR3aa: CASSFDGLSYNEQFF
d_gene: -
v_gene: TRBV11-3
abundance: -
j_gene: TRBJ2-1

CDR3nt: TGTGCCAGCAGCTCTGGTTTCCTAAGCACAGATACGCAGTATTTT
CDR3aa: CASSSGFLSTDTQYF
d_gene: -
v_gene: TRBV7-2
abundance: -
j_gene: TRBJ2-3

CDR3nt: TGTGCCAGCAGCTTAGGGCGGGTGGGGACAGATACGCAGTATTTT
CDR3aa: CASSLGRVGTDTQYF
d_gene: -
v_gene: TRBV7-2
abundance: -
j_gene: TRBJ2-3

CDR3nt: TGTGCCAGCAGCTCTGGTCGATTGAGGGCTTTCTTT
CDR3aa: CASSSGRLRAFF
d_gene: -
v_gene: TRBV11-2
abundance: -
j_gene: TRBJ1-1

CDR3nt: TGTGCCAGCAGTGAAGTGCTAGCGGGCGAGCAGTACTTC
CDR3aa: CASSEVLAGEQYF
d_gene: TRBD2
v_gene: TRBV6-1
abundance: once
j_gene: TRBJ2-7

CDR3nt: TGCGCCAGCAGCTTGGGTAGCGGGGGCTCCTACGAGCAGTACTTC
CDR3aa: CASSLGSGGSYEQYF
d_gene: TRBD2
v_gene: TRBV5-1
abundance: -
j_gene: TRBJ2-7

CDR3nt: TGTGCCAGCAGGAAACAGGAACGCCAAGGGACTGAAGCTTTCTTT
CDR3aa: CASRKQERQGTEAFF
d_gene: -
v_gene: TRBV6-6
abundance: -
j_gene: TRBJ1-1

CDR3nt: TGTGCCAGCAGTTTCCCTGTGGGGGCGGTAAATGAGCAGTTCTTC
CDR3aa: CASSFPVGAVNEQFF
d_gene: -
v_gene: TRBV6-2/TRBV6-3
abundance: -
j_gene: TRBJ2-1

CDR3nt: TGCGCCAGCAGCTTGGGAGGACTAGCGGGAGGAGCCACAGATACGCAGTATTTT
CDR3aa: CASSLGGLAGGATDTQYF
d_gene: TRBD2
v_gene: TRBV5-1
abundance: -
j_gene: TRBJ2-3

CDR3nt: TGCGCCAGCAAACCGGGCGGGAGTCTCTCCTACGAGCAGTACTTC
CDR3aa: CASKPGGSLSYEQYF
d_gene: TRBD2
v_gene: TRBV5-1
abundance: -
j_gene: TRBJ2-7

CDR3nt: TGTGCCTGGACCCGACAGGGGAGAGTCTATGGCTACACCTTC
CDR3aa: CAWTRQGRVYGYTF
d_gene: TRBD1
v_gene: TRBV30
abundance: -
j_gene: TRBJ1-2

CDR3nt: TGTGCCAGCAGCCGAGGGGACAGGGCCGACCAAGAGACCCAGTACTTC
CDR3aa: CASSRGDRADQETQYF
d_gene: TRBD1
v_gene: TRBV11-3
abundance: -
j_gene: TRBJ2-5

CDR3nt: TGTGCCAGCAGCCCCCGAGGGGGTTTGAACACTGAAGCTTTCTTT
CDR3aa: CASSPRGGLNTEAFF
d_gene: -
v_gene: TRBV9
abundance: many
j_gene: TRBJ1-1

CDR3nt: TGTGCCAGCGGCTCAGTCCTAGCTAACTATGGCTACACCTTC
CDR3aa: CASGSVLANYGYTF
d_gene: -
v_gene: TRBV27
abundance: -
j_gene: TRBJ1-2

CDR3nt: TGTGCCAGCACCTCCCCAGGGGCCTCTACGAGGGAGACCCAGTACTTC
CDR3aa: CASTSPGASTRETQYF
d_gene: -
v_gene: TRBV28
abundance: -
j_gene: TRBJ2-5

CDR3nt: TGTGCCAGCAGTCTCCCGACAGGACACGGGGATGGCTACACCTTC
CDR3aa: CASSLPTGHGDGYTF
d_gene: -
v_gene: TRBV28
abundance: -
j_gene: TRBJ1-2

CDR3nt: TGTGCCAGTGGTCCGGGACAGGGGGCAAGAGGGGCTTTCTTT
CDR3aa: CASGPGQGARGAFF
d_gene: TRBD1
v_gene: TRBV19
abundance: -
j_gene: TRBJ1-1

CDR3nt: TGTGCCAGTAGTCCCCGCCCGGGACTAGCGGGAGTAATGAACATTCAGTACTTC
CDR3aa: CASSPRPGLAGVMNIQYF
d_gene: TRBD2
v_gene: TRBV19
abundance: -
j_gene: TRBJ2-4

CDR3nt: TGTGCCAGTAACCTCCTCTCTAGCGGGCGGGATGAGCAGTTCTTC
CDR3aa: CASNLLSSGRDEQFF
d_gene: TRBD2
v_gene: TRBV19
abundance: -
j_gene: TRBJ2-1

CDR3nt: TGTGCCAGTAGTATTGGTTTTAGCCGAAGCTCCTACAATGAGCAGTTCTTC
CDR3aa: CASSIGFSRSSYNEQFF
d_gene: -
v_gene: TRBV19
abundance: -
j_gene: TRBJ2-1

CDR3nt: TGTGCCAGCAGCAGGAAAATGAACACTGAAGCTTTCTTT
CDR3aa: CASSRKMNTEAFF
d_gene: -
v_gene: TRBV6-5
abundance: -
j_gene: TRBJ1-1

CDR3nt: TGTGCCAGCAGCTTAGTTAGAGGTGCGGGCGGGACAGCTTTCTTT
CDR3aa: CASSLVRGAGGTAFF
d_gene: -
v_gene: TRBV7-9
abundance: few
j_gene: TRBJ1-1

CDR3nt: TGTGCCAGCAGTCCCCACAGGGACGCCTACAATGAGCAGTTCTTC
CDR3aa: CASSPHRDAYNEQFF
d_gene: -
v_gene: TRBV27
abundance: -
j_gene: TRBJ2-1

CDR3nt: TGTGCCAGTAGTATCCCGGGGGAGCGGGAGGGCGCAGATACGCAGTATTTT
CDR3aa: CASSIPGEREGADTQYF
d_gene: TRBD2
v_gene: TRBV19
abundance: once
j_gene: TRBJ2-3